This entry is about one TCR beta chain. CDR3 length: 14 residues. In germline, CDR1 is SQVTM, CDR2 ANQGSEA. Trimming cost V 0 bases and J 3 bases, with 12 bases left between them. The data derive from a study of T cells after somatic rescue of genetic block. TCRdb's table, derived via immunoSEQ multiplex PCR, lists solely in-frame clones and lacks some. Of roughly 120,000 clones in the sample, about 93% were seen once. This TCR came from a woman between 18 and 29 years old. J is TRBJ2-7 and V is TRBV29-1; D might be TRBD1 (6 bases). The source material was peripheral blood mononuclear cells (PBMCs). DNA of the CDR3: TGCAGCGTTGAAGATCCGACAGGTCTCTACGAGCAGTACTTC. As protein: CSVEDPTGLYEQYF.